A single sample is the source of the 32 T cell receptor beta chains below, sequenced in a study of blood T cell repertoires in COVID-19. Sequencing was performed with immunoSEQ multiplex PCR; in TCRdb, only in-frame clones are kept and a portion is missing. The sample lists 65,000 to 70,000 clones, 65% to 90% occurring once. The material sequenced was peripheral blood. Receptors were obtained from an elderly man with acute or convalescent COVID-19.

The V and J genes are TRBV27 and TRBJ1-2; perhaps TRBD1 as D (6 bases). The CDR3 runs to 14 residues. Trimming removed 5 bases from V and 8 bases from J, with 18 bases in between. Germline values: CDR1 MNHEY, CDR2 SMNVEV (reference sequence). DNA of the CDR3: TGTGCCAGCAGTCTAGGGGGGGCTTACACAGGCTACACCTTC. The encoded protein is CASSLGGAYTGYTF.

This clone was counted many times. This sequence joins TRBV24-1 and TRBJ1-2; D gene ambiguous. The V gene lost 4 bases and the J gene lost 7 bases, with 18 bases spanning the gap. The CDR3 totals 15 residues. Germline V gene lookup returns CDR1 KGHDR and CDR2 SFDVKD. CDR3: CATSDPTAALSGYTF. CDR3 in DNA: TGTGCCACCAGTGACCCCACAGCGGCTCTTTCTGGCTACACCTTC.

The rearrangement uses TRBV6-5 and TRBJ2-3, with D uncertain. V was cut by 6 bases and J by 0 bases, with 10 bases left in between. Germline V gene sequence: CDR1 MNHEY, CDR2 SVGAGI. CDR3 length equals 14 residues. The chain's CDR3 is CASRVAVSTDTQYF. Written as DNA, the CDR3 is TGTGCCAGCAGGGTCGCGGTGAGCACAGATACGCAGTATTTT.

The chain links TRBV5-1 to TRBJ1-2; 10 nucleotides match TRBD1. V lost 6 bases to trimming and J lost 4 bases; unmatched junction nucleotides: 12. The germline V gene encodes CDR1 SGHRS and CDR2 YFSETQ. The CDR3 covers 16 residues. The CDR3 reads CASTLLGQGDGYGYTF. CDR3 DNA sequence: TGCGCCAGCACGCTGCTAGGACAGGGGGATGGCTATGGCTACACCTTC.

The J gene is TRBJ1-4, the V gene TRBV6-5; 8 bases agree with TRBD1. The germline gives CDR1 MNHEY, CDR2 SVGAGI. V shed 6 bases, J shed 7 bases, and the junction held 4 bases outside the gene matches. The CDR3 has 13 amino acids. The CDR3 sequence: CASRPDRGEKLFF. The CDR3 nucleotides are TGTGCCAGCAGACCTGACAGGGGTGAAAAACTGTTTTTT.

The J gene is TRBJ2-1, the V gene TRBV5-4, with TRBD2 as a possible D gene (5 bases). Germline V gene lookup returns CDR1 SGHNT and CDR2 YYREEE (reference sequence). V was cut by 4 bases and J by 8 bases, with 22 bases left in between. CDR3 length: 16 residues. The CDR3 sequence: CASSAAGGQVPHEQFF. The DNA for the CDR3 is TGTGCCAGCAGCGCGGCGGGCGGGCAGGTTCCACATGAGCAGTTCTTC. The whole variable domain, remainder taken from reference TRBV5-4 and TRBJ2-1, is ETGVTQSPTHLIKTRGQQVTLRCSSQSGHNTVSWYQQALGQGPQFIFQYYREEENGRGNFPPRFSGLQFPNYSSELNVNALELDDSALYLCASSAAGGQVPHEQFFGPGTRLTVL.

This clone was recorded a few times. The chain joins TRBV11-3 to TRBJ1-3; unclear D gene. Trimming cost V 3 bases and J 0 bases, with 9 bases left between them. This CDR3 has 15 residues. Germline assignment: CDR1 SGHNT and CDR2 YENEEA. The CDR3 DNA reads as TGTGCCAGCAGCTTTTCGGGTACCTCTGGAAACACCATATATTTT. As protein: CASSFSGTSGNTIYF.

The chain employs TRBV19 and TRBJ1-3, with D maybe TRBD1 (6 bases). Trimming pared 7 bases from V and 4 bases from J, leaving 14 bases between. Germline V gene data show CDR1 as LNHDA and CDR2 as SQIVND (reference sequence). The CDR3 loop spans 14 amino acids. CDR3 bases: TGTGCCAGTACAAGGAACAGGGAAGGAAACACCATATATTTT. This gives the protein CASTRNREGNTIYF.

The chain uses TRBV7-9 and TRBJ2-2; the D gene is possibly TRBD2 (6 bases). V dropped 2 bases and J dropped 5 bases, with 15 bases sitting between them. The CDR3 length is 16 residues. From germline, CDR1 is SEHNR and CDR2 FQNEAQ (reference sequence). The CDR3 is CASSLIPAGRTGELFF. The CDR3 region has the DNA TGTGCCAGCAGCTTAATTCCGGCGGGAAGGACCGGGGAGCTGTTTTTT. The full variable domain, its missing parts supplied by reference TRBV7-9 and TRBJ2-2, is DTGVSQNPRHKITKRGQNVTFRCDPISEHNRLYWYRQTLGQGPEFLTYFQNEAQLEKSRLLSDRFSAERPKGSFSTLEIQRTEQGDSAMYLCASSLIPAGRTGELFFGEGSRLTVL.

The chain recombines TRBV6-5 with TRBJ2-1; 8 bases agree with TRBD1. The CDR3 covers 14 residues. The ends lost 6 bases at V and 5 bases at J; junction bases unmatched: 6. The germline V gene encodes CDR1 MNHEY and CDR2 SVGAGI. In nucleotides, the CDR3 is TGTGCCAGCAGGTGGACAGGGTTGAACAATGAGCAGTTCTTC. Its translation is CASRWTGLNNEQFF.

V and J are TRBV25-1 and TRBJ1-1; TRBD1 aligns across 9 bases. Germline V gene lookup returns CDR1 MGHDK and CDR2 SYGVNS. V trimming: 8 bases; J trimming: 1 base; junction bases outside the gene matches: 5. The length of the CDR3 is 14 residues. CDR3 amino acids: CASWGTGRNTEAFF. CDR3 coding DNA: TGTGCCAGCTGGGGGACAGGGAGGAACACTGAAGCTTTCTTT.

This clone appeared a single time. The J gene is TRBJ1-3, the V gene TRBV7-9; 7 positions agree with TRBD1. The trim removed 9 bases at V and 5 bases at J, leaving 4 bases unmatched. Germline V gene lookup returns CDR1 SEHNR and CDR2 FQNEAQ (reference sequence). The CDR3 is 12 amino acids. The CDR3 sequence is CARGDSRNTIYF. The CDR3 bases are TGTGCCAGGGGGGACAGTCGAAACACCATATATTTT.

The J gene is TRBJ1-1, the V gene TRBV7-6, with 7 nucleotides matching TRBD1. Trimming removed 6 bases from V and 8 bases from J; junction bases left unmatched: 3. The CDR3 runs 11 residues. Germline V gene data show CDR1 as SGHVS and CDR2 as FNYEAQ. For the CDR3, the DNA is TGTGCCAGCAGTCTGACAGGGGAAGCTTTCTTT. Protein product: CASSLTGEAFF.

This CDR3 is CASSWGRGTDTQYF. The CDR3 nucleotides read TGCGCCAGCAGCTGGGGGAGGGGGACAGATACGCAGTATTTT. The V and J genes are TRBV5-1 and TRBJ2-3, with TRBD2 as a possible D gene (7 bases). The V and J ends lost 3 bases and 3 bases respectively, with 11 bases between them. The CDR3 is 14 residues long. CDR1 is SGHRS and CDR2 is YFSETQ in the germline V gene.

The rearrangement uses TRBV6-4 and TRBJ2-2; possible D gene TRBD2, 5 bases. Per germline, CDR1 MRHNA and CDR2 SNTAGT. Trimming left V 6 bases short and J 1 base short, with 9 bases between. This CDR3 region has 14 residues. Here the CDR3 reads CASSLDWNTGELFF. CDR3 in DNA: TGTGCCAGCAGCCTGGACTGGAACACCGGGGAGCTGTTTTTT.

This chain joins TRBV5-1 and TRBJ2-1; 11 nucleotides match TRBD2. Germline V gene sequence: CDR1 SGHRS, CDR2 YFSETQ. J gave up 2 bases and V 3 bases, and 1 base lay outside the gene matches. CDR3 length equals 15 residues. The DNA of the CDR3 is TGCGCCAGCAGCTCTAGCGGGAGGACCTACAATGAGCAGTTCTTC. It encodes CASSSSGRTYNEQFF.

The V gene is TRBV19, the J gene TRBJ1-1; 7 nucleotides align to TRBD1. Losses at the gene ends were 6 bases for V and 4 bases for J; bases not matched to a gene: 8. CDR1 is LNHDA, CDR2 SQIVND, per germline (reference sequence). The CDR3 sequence is 14 residues long. The CDR3 sequence is CASRGQGTATEAFF. The DNA of the CDR3 is TGTGCCAGTAGGGGCCAGGGGACAGCCACTGAAGCTTTCTTT.

This chain's CDR3 is CATSGDRGFADTQYF. As DNA, the CDR3 is TGTGCCACCAGCGGGGACAGGGGTTTTGCAGATACGCAGTATTTT. The V and J genes are TRBV24-1 and TRBJ2-3; 10 nucleotides align to TRBD1. The V gene end was trimmed by 7 bases and the J gene end by 4 bases; junction bases not matched to a gene: 7. CDR1 and CDR2 from the germline V gene are KGHDR and SFDVKD. There are 15 residues in the CDR3.

V and J are TRBV19 and TRBJ1-2; maybe TRBD1 (5 bases). Trimming took 3 bases from V and 8 from J, leaving 13 bases between them. The CDR3 covers 13 residues. Germline V gives CDR1 LNHDA, CDR2 SQIVND (reference sequence). The CDR3 protein is CASSIKGARGYTF. CDR3 in DNA: TGTGCCAGTAGTATCAAAGGGGCACGCGGCTACACCTTC.

The rearrangement joins TRBV27 to TRBJ1-1; 10 positions match TRBD1. V gave up 5 bases and J gave up 4 bases; unmatched junction bases: 4. CDR3 length: 14 residues. Germline V CDR1 and CDR2: MNHEY, SMNVEV (reference sequence). The CDR3 DNA sequence: TGTGCCAGCAGTACGACAGGGGGCGTCACTGAAGCTTTCTTT. Its protein product is CASSTTGGVTEAFF.

This clone was seen a handful of times. The chain combines TRBV19 with TRBJ2-7; D unclear. Germline-derived CDR1 and CDR2 are LNHDA and SQIVND (reference sequence). CDR3 length: 14 amino acids. The ends were cut back, 4 bases at V and 2 bases at J, with 12 bases in the middle. For the CDR3, the DNA is TGTGCCAGTAGTAAAGGCCAGGTAACCTACGAGCAGTACTTC. Translated: CASSKGQVTYEQYF.

The J gene is TRBJ2-2, the V gene TRBV30, with 14 bases that match TRBD2. Germline V CDR1 and CDR2: GTSNPN, SVGIG (reference sequence). V was pared by 1 base and J by 1 base, with 2 bases of the junction left unmatched. The CDR3 sequence is 17 residues long. The CDR3 sequence is CAWSAGTSGRNTGELFF. The DNA of the CDR3 is TGTGCCTGGAGTGCCGGGACTAGCGGGAGGAACACCGGGGAGCTGTTTTTT.

There are a few counts of this clone. V usage is TRBV7-2 and J usage is TRBJ1-5, with 7 bases that match TRBD1. The CDR3 spans 11 residues. Germline-derived CDR1 and CDR2 are SGHTA and FQGNSA. After removal of 5 bases from V and 12 bases from J, the junction contained 4 bases not matched to a gene. CDR3 sequence (DNA): TGTGCCAGCAGCCACGGGACAGTCCAGCATTTT. Its protein product is CASSHGTVQHF.

The J gene is TRBJ2-3, the V gene TRBV24-1; no definite D call. V lost 4 bases, J lost 3 bases, and 10 bases lay in between. Germline values: CDR1 KGHDR, CDR2 SFDVKD. This CDR3 is 14 amino acids long. The CDR3 nucleotides are TGTGCCACCAGTGACCCGGTAACTACAGATACGCAGTATTTT. Amino acids: CATSDPVTTDTQYF.

The V call is TRBV11-3, the J call TRBJ2-5; 10 nucleotides agree with TRBD2. There are 14 residues in the CDR3. Germline lookup yields CDR1 SGHNT and CDR2 YENEEA. Losses at the gene ends were 5 bases for V and 3 bases for J; bases not matched to a gene: 3. The CDR3 is CASSPGLAEETQYF. In nucleotides, the CDR3 is TGTGCCAGCAGCCCAGGACTAGCGGAAGAGACCCAGTACTTC.

V gene TRBV13 combines with J gene TRBJ2-1, with TRBD2 matching over 7 bases. This CDR3 region has 17 residues. The V and J ends lost 1 base and 1 base, in that order; junction bases with no gene match: 7. Germline CDR1 and CDR2: PRHDT and FYEKMQ (reference sequence). CDR3 nucleotides: TGTGCCAGCAGCTTAGTCCCGGCTAGCGGTTCCTACAATGAGCAGTTCTTC. It codes for CASSLVPASGSYNEQFF. Full variable domain (outside the CDR3, taken from reference TRBV13 and TRBJ2-1): AAGVIQSPRHLIKEKRETATLKCYPIPRHDTVYWYQQGPGQDPQFLISFYEKMQSDKGSIPDRFSAQQFSDYHSELNMSSLELGDSALYFCASSLVPASGSYNEQFFGPGTRLTVL.

V usage is TRBV6-5 and J usage is TRBJ2-3; 9 nucleotides line up with TRBD1. V lost 7 bases, J lost 7 bases, and 6 bases stayed unmatched. Germline-derived CDR1 and CDR2 are MNHEY and SVGAGI. The CDR3 contains 13 residues. The CDR3 region is CASNPGQGYTQYF. CDR3 in DNA: TGTGCCAGCAACCCGGGACAGGGTTATACGCAGTATTTT.

The chain employs TRBV5-1 and TRBJ1-2; D not resolved. CDR3 length: 13 residues. From germline, CDR1 is SGHRS and CDR2 YFSETQ. The V end was cut by 4 bases, the J end by 2 bases, with 9 bases between. The CDR3 sequence is CASSDTANYGYTF. CDR3 in DNA: TGCGCCAGCAGCGATACAGCCAACTATGGCTACACCTTC.

The chain carries TRBV5-4 and TRBJ2-2; 7 bases are a match to TRBD1. Germline CDR1 SGHNT, CDR2 YYREEE (reference sequence). This CDR3 comprises 15 residues. The J segment lost 1 base and the V segment lost 3 bases, leaving 3 bases of the junction unmatched. The CDR3: CASSYRGMNTGELFF. The CDR3 coding sequence is TGTGCCAGCAGCTACAGGGGAATGAACACCGGGGAGCTGTTTTTT.

The V call is TRBV6-6, the J call TRBJ2-7, with TRBD1 identical over 7 bases. J lost 7 bases, V lost 2 bases, and 14 bases had no gene match. CDR1 MNHNY and CDR2 SVGAGI come from the germline V gene (reference sequence). The CDR3 covers 16 residues. CDR3 sequence: CASSYGPGQRPTEQYF. The CDR3 DNA reads as TGTGCCAGCAGTTACGGGCCGGGACAGCGTCCTACAGAGCAGTACTTC.

The chain joins TRBV5-5 to TRBJ1-5; 7 bases map to TRBD1. Germline CDR1 SGHKS, CDR2 YYEKEE (reference sequence). The CDR3 extends over 16 amino acids. V shed 4 bases, J shed 2 bases, and the junction held 9 bases outside the gene matches. CDR3 bases: TGTGCCAGCAGCCGAACTGGACAGGTAGGCAATCAGCCCCAGCATTTT. Translation: CASSRTGQVGNQPQHF.

In this sample, this clone turned up once. V usage is TRBV10-1 and J usage is TRBJ1-1, with D maybe TRBD1 (6 bases). The V gene's germline CDR1 is WNHNN and CDR2 SYGVQD (reference sequence). The germline V and J ends were trimmed by 5 bases and 0 bases, with 22 bases remaining between them. This CDR3 spans 18 amino acids. CDR3 amino acids: CASSLNRTAKRMNTEAFF. Written as DNA, the CDR3 is TGCGCCAGCAGTTTGAATAGGACAGCGAAGCGTATGAACACTGAAGCTTTCTTT.